A selection of T cell receptor beta chains follows, all from one sample in a study of OX40 agonist ivuxolimab in advanced cancers. Profiled with immunoSEQ multiplex PCR; TCRdb holds only in-frame clones, not every one. Here the sample spans around 85,000 clones, about 90% being singletons. Material: CD4+ or CD8+ T cells sorted from blood, obtained in a trial of the OX40 agonist ivuxolimab. All receptors derive from an adult with an advanced solid tumor such as melanoma, head and neck, liver or kidney cancer. CDR3s include the opening cysteine and the closing phenylalanine or tryptophan. Each record gives: V gene, D gene, clone size, J gene, CDR3 DNA, CDR3 protein. The D gene is left open where the match is weak. Only some rows state a clone size, as once, few, many or a class for expanded clones.

>TRBV28|TRBD1|.|TRBJ2-1
TGTGCCAGCAGTTTACAAATGACAGGGTTTAATGAGCAGTTCTTC
CASSLQMTGFNEQFF
>TRBV5-1|.|once|TRBJ2-1
TGCGCCAGCAGCGAGACACTAGACAATGAGCAGTTCTTC
CASSETLDNEQFF
>TRBV4-2|.|.|TRBJ2-7
TGTGCCAGCAGCCAAGTAATGCAGAACTACGAGCAGTACTTC
CASSQVMQNYEQYF
>TRBV7-8|TRBD2|.|TRBJ2-1
TGTGCCAGCAGCCGTCTAGCGGGGAAGTCTGAGCAGTTCTTC
CASSRLAGKSEQFF
>TRBV6-1|.|.|TRBJ1-6
TGTGCCAGCAGTGGGGTGGGTCCCAATTCACCCCTCCACTTT
CASSGVGPNSPLHF
>TRBV5-1|.|.|TRBJ1-3
TGCGCCAGCAGCGCTGACAGGTCCTCTGGAAACACCATATATTTT
CASSADRSSGNTIYF
>TRBV5-1|.|.|TRBJ2-3
TGCGCCAGCAGCTTGATGTGGGCAGATACGCAGTATTTT
CASSLMWADTQYF
>TRBV20-1|.|.|TRBJ2-5
TGCAGTGTGTACCAAGAGACCCAGTACTTC
CSVYQETQYF
>TRBV13|TRBD2|.|TRBJ2-1
TGTGCCAGCAGCGAGGGACTAGCGGGAGGGGACTCGGTTTACAATGAGCAGTTCTTC
CASSEGLAGGDSVYNEQFF
>TRBV6-6|TRBD2|.|TRBJ2-3
TGTGCCAGCAGTCCCAGACTAGCGGGAGGCGGGTATTTT
CASSPRLAGGGYF
>TRBV27|.|.|TRBJ2-1
TGTGCCAGCAGCTCGGGACCCTACAATGAGCAGTTCTTC
CASSSGPYNEQFF
>TRBV4-3|.|.|TRBJ2-1
TGCGCCAGCAGCCAAGATCCGCTAGCAAGCTCCTACAATGAGCAGTTCTTC
CASSQDPLASSYNEQFF
>TRBV5-1|.|.|TRBJ2-7
TGCGCCAGCACCCCGGGCGGCTACGAGCAGTACTTC
CASTPGGYEQYF
>TRBV4-2|.|few|TRBJ1-3
TGTGCCAGCAGCCAAGGCATGACCTCTGGAAACACCATATATTTT
CASSQGMTSGNTIYF
>TRBV7-2|.|.|TRBJ2-4
TGTGCCAGCAGCGGGGACACATGGGTAGCCAAAAACATTCAGTACTTC
CASSGDTWVAKNIQYF
>TRBV28|.|.|TRBJ2-2
TGTGCCAGCAGTTTAGGGTACACCGGGGAGCTGTTTTTT
CASSLGYTGELFF
>TRBV4-2|.|.|TRBJ1-2
TGTGCCAGCAGCCAAGGAACGGGAAGCTATGGCTACACCTTC
CASSQGTGSYGYTF
>TRBV6-4|.|.|TRBJ1-2
TGTGCCAGCCGCCCAGACAGGCAACTCTATGGCTACACCTTC
CASRPDRQLYGYTF
>TRBV30|TRBD1|.|TRBJ2-7
TGTGCCTGGAGTTCGACAGGGGCCTACGAGCAGTACTTC
CAWSSTGAYEQYF
>TRBV5-6|.|.|TRBJ2-3
TGTGCCAGCAGCTTTAAGGGTCCAGATACGCAGTATTTT
CASSFKGPDTQYF